Sequencing of this T cell receptor (beta chain) was carried out in a study of blood T cell repertoires in COVID-19. Study-wide background: Sites in the United States, Italy and Spain provided acute and convalescent COVID-19 samples. PBMCs, B-cell-depleted T cells, or T cells provided the cDNA or gDNA that made up the material.

Enrolment of Seattle patients took place during active infection, and they were followed longitudinally. How the authors handled the data: It was from reference gene primer amplification that nucleated cell counts were estimated. TCRdb's copy holds only in-frame clones and misses some; the assay was immunoSEQ multiplex PCR. V and J calls and clone size are as listed in that table; D and trimming were resolved from the DNA. This sample has 150,000 to 200,000 clones, with 90% to 95% found just once. Sequencing input: peripheral blood. This TCR came from a woman aged 55-69 years with COVID-19, enrolled during active disease.

CDR3 coding DNA: TGTGCCAGCAGCGCTAGGACAGGGATAATGAATGAGCAGTTCTTC. This gives the protein CASSARTGIMNEQFF. The chain is built from TRBV27 and TRBJ2-1; TRBD1 aligns across 8 bases. This CDR3 contains 15 residues. J lost 7 bases, V lost 6 bases, and 11 bases had no gene match. CDR1 and CDR2 from the germline V gene are MNHEY and SMNVEV (reference sequence).